The rows below give T cell receptor beta chains drawn from one sample of a study of T cell repertoires in cytomegalovirus infection. TCRdb processed the reads anew with MiXCR; each CDR3 protein has one entry. Among fewer than 200,000 distinct CDR3 sequences listed, about a tenth were seen once. Sequencing was done on a sample of PBMCs. The receptor set was obtained from a human donor in good health (CMV status not recorded). Some clones in this sample may be carry-over from other donors' samples. Both conserved end residues are part of each CDR3. A D gene is named only where the DNA matches it firmly. Size values are once, few and many counts, or a class for expanded clones, and some rows have none.

D gene: .
clone size: .
J gene: TRBJ2-1
V gene: TRBV19
CDR3 DNA: TGTGCCAGTAGTATAATGGTGTACAATGAGCAGTTCTTC
CDR3 protein: CASSIMVYNEQFF

D gene: .
clone size: few
J gene: TRBJ1-4
V gene: TRBV20-1
CDR3 DNA: TGCAGTGCTCCGGACCCAACTAATGAAAAACTGTTTTTT
CDR3 protein: CSAPDPTNEKLFF

D gene: TRBD2
clone size: few
J gene: TRBJ2-3
V gene: TRBV29-1
CDR3 DNA: TGCAGCGTTGAAGAACTAGCGGGCGCAGATACGCAGTATTTT
CDR3 protein: CSVEELAGADTQYF

D gene: .
clone size: many
J gene: TRBJ2-1
V gene: TRBV4-1
CDR3 DNA: TGCGCCAGCAGCCACCTAGACAGGTTCGATGAGCAGTTCTTC
CDR3 protein: CASSHLDRFDEQFF

D gene: TRBD1
clone size: .
J gene: TRBJ2-7
V gene: TRBV24-1
CDR3 DNA: TGTGCCACCAGTGACCTCACCACAGGGGGCAAGCAGTACTTC
CDR3 protein: CATSDLTTGGKQYF

D gene: .
clone size: many
J gene: TRBJ2-7
V gene: TRBV7-5
CDR3 DNA: .
CDR3 protein: CISVPETRDRGTYEQYF

D gene: .
clone size: many
J gene: TRBJ2-5
V gene: TRBV7-8
CDR3 DNA: TGTGCCAGCAGTCATGGGGAGACCCAGTACTTC
CDR3 protein: CASSHGETQYF

D gene: .
clone size: .
J gene: TRBJ2-3
V gene: TRBV7-2
CDR3 DNA: TGTGCCAGCAGCGCGCGAGTCCGGCAGTATTTT
CDR3 protein: CASSARVRQYF

D gene: .
clone size: .
J gene: TRBJ1-1
V gene: TRBV5-5
CDR3 DNA: TGTGCCAGCAGCTTTGGGGAAGAGGGGACTGAAGCTTTCTTT
CDR3 protein: CASSFGEEGTEAFF

D gene: .
clone size: few
J gene: TRBJ2-5
V gene: TRBV20-1
CDR3 DNA: TGCAGTGTCGCCGAAGAGACCCAGTACTTC
CDR3 protein: CSVAEETQYF

D gene: .
clone size: .
J gene: TRBJ1-1
V gene: TRBV18
CDR3 DNA: TGTGCCAGCTCACCACCGACCAGGGCCCCTGAAGCTTTCTTT
CDR3 protein: CASSPPTRAPEAFF

D gene: .
clone size: .
J gene: TRBJ2-1
V gene: TRBV19
CDR3 DNA: TGTGCCAGTAGTCTCTATCTCGGCGGTCGCTACAATGAGCAGTTCTTC
CDR3 protein: CASSLYLGGRYNEQFF

D gene: TRBD2
clone size: .
J gene: TRBJ2-7
V gene: TRBV7-2
CDR3 DNA: TGTGCCAGCAGCCCCCGGACTAGCGGGGGCTACGAGCAGTACTTC
CDR3 protein: CASSPRTSGGYEQYF

D gene: .
clone size: many
J gene: TRBJ1-1
V gene: TRBV7-2
CDR3 DNA: TGTGCCAGCAGTCACCCGAACACTGAAGCTTTCTTT
CDR3 protein: CASSHPNTEAFF

D gene: .
clone size: .
J gene: TRBJ2-1
V gene: TRBV30
CDR3 DNA: TGTGCCTGGATGGTTTTCAATGAGCAGTTCTTC
CDR3 protein: CAWMVFNEQFF

D gene: TRBD2
clone size: many
J gene: TRBJ2-5
V gene: TRBV28
CDR3 DNA: TGTGCCAGCAGTTTAGTCCGGGGGGGGTCAGAGACCCAGTACTTC
CDR3 protein: CASSLVRGGSETQYF

D gene: .
clone size: many
J gene: TRBJ1-6
V gene: TRBV6-5
CDR3 DNA: TGTGCCAGCAGTTACAAGGGACCCTCACCCCTCCACTTT
CDR3 protein: CASSYKGPSPLHF

D gene: .
clone size: many
J gene: TRBJ1-4
V gene: TRBV6-2/TRBV6-3
CDR3 DNA: TGTGCCAGCAGCGCGCCCCCCTGGGGTGAAAAACTGTTTTTT
CDR3 protein: CASSAPPWGEKLFF

D gene: .
clone size: few
J gene: TRBJ2-7
V gene: TRBV2
CDR3 DNA: TGTGCCAGCAGTGAACGGCAGGGGACCTACGAGCAGTACTTC
CDR3 protein: CASSERQGTYEQYF

D gene: .
clone size: many
J gene: TRBJ1-2
V gene: TRBV29-1
CDR3 DNA: TGCAGCGTTGAAGTAAACTATGGCTACACCTTC
CDR3 protein: CSVEVNYGYTF

D gene: .
clone size: .
J gene: TRBJ1-5
V gene: TRBV18
CDR3 DNA: TGTGCCAGCTCACCAAAAAGCAATCAGCCCCAGCATTTT
CDR3 protein: CASSPKSNQPQHF